A single sample is the source of the 3 T cell receptor beta chains below, sequenced in a study of blood T cell repertoires in COVID-19. The assay was immunoSEQ multiplex PCR, and TCRdb's table has in-frame clones only and misses some. In the table there are 170,000 or so clones, 85% to 95% of which are singletons. Input material: peripheral blood. The receptors come from a man aged 50-60 years with acute or convalescent COVID-19.

The table lists this clone with a count of one. The V and J genes are TRBV7-3 and TRBJ1-2; a weak D match, TRBD1 (5 bases). The V end lost 5 bases, the J end lost 0 bases, and 13 bases lay between the germline ends. The CDR3 loop spans 15 amino acids. Per germline, CDR1 SGHTA and CDR2 FQGTGA. The CDR3 reads CASSLPGDSNYGYTF. CDR3 in DNA: TGTGCCAGCAGCCTCCCCGGGGACTCTAACTATGGCTACACCTTC.

The gene calls are TRBV19 and TRBJ1-1, with TRBD1 matching 11 bases. The CDR3 sequence is 15 residues long. The V segment lost 3 bases and the J segment 1 base; nucleotides outside the gene matches: 1. The V gene's germline CDR1 is LNHDA and CDR2 SQIVND (reference sequence). CDR3 residues: CASSIGQGANTEAFF. The CDR3 DNA is TGTGCCAGTAGTATCGGACAGGGGGCGAACACTGAAGCTTTCTTT.

J is TRBJ2-3 and V is TRBV9, with TRBD2 as a possible D gene (5 bases). The CDR3 is 11 residues long. Germline values: CDR1 SGDLS, CDR2 YYNGEE. The germline V and J ends were trimmed by 7 bases and 4 bases, with 7 bases remaining between them. The CDR3 sequence: CASARADTQYF. CDR3 DNA sequence: TGTGCCAGCGCGAGGGCAGATACGCAGTATTTT.